A single TCR beta chain is shown here with its context. CDR1 MNHNS and CDR2 SASEGT come from the germline V gene. Trimming took 5 bases from V and 4 from J; bases not matched to a gene: 6. This CDR3 region has 15 residues. The table came from immunoSEQ multiplex PCR; TCRdb's copy has only in-frame clones and leaves some out. The data hold about 120,000 clones, with roughly 93% observed a single time. The sample comes from a study of OX40 agonist ivuxolimab in advanced cancers. The receptor was derived from an adult with an advanced solid tumor such as melanoma, head and neck, liver or kidney cancer. The chain links TRBV6-1 to TRBJ2-5; 11 bases line up with TRBD1. Sequenced material: CD4+ or CD8+ T cells sorted from blood, taken in a trial of the OX40 agonist ivuxolimab. The CDR3: CASSLRTGGVETQYF. CDR3 DNA sequence: TGTGCCAGCAGTCTCCGGACAGGGGGCGTAGAGACCCAGTACTTC.